These 21 T cell receptor beta chains originate from one sample sequenced in a study of early T cells in non-severe SARS-CoV-2 infection. Each CDR3 protein is one row after TCRdb ran MiXCR on the 5' RACE reads. The sample records roughly 75,000 distinct CDR3 sequences, approximately 10% being singletons. The specimen sequenced was whole blood. The source of these receptors is an adult who was a healthcare worker with PCR-confirmed SARS-CoV-2 infection or an uninfected control (not recorded which).

This clonotype was counted many times. The CDR3 DNA reads as TGTGCCAGCAGCTTCGCCGGGACTAAAAAAGAGACCCAGTACTTC. It encodes CASSFAGTKKETQYF. The V call is TRBV11-2, the J call TRBJ2-5; 7 positions match TRBD2. J lost 3 bases, V lost 3 bases, and 7 bases had no gene match. CDR3 length: 15 amino acids. Germline V lookup: CDR1 SGHAT, CDR2 FQNNGV.

This clonotype was seen more than once but under ten times. The chain has TRBV11-2 and TRBJ2-2; D might be TRBD2 (6 bases). The ends were cut back, 0 bases at V and 4 bases at J, with 9 bases in the middle. The CDR3 contains 15 residues. CDR1 and CDR2 (germline): SGHAT, FQNNGV. The CDR3, as DNA: TGTGCCAGCAGCTTAGATGGGGACTTCACCGGGGAGCTGTTTTTT. Its translation: CASSLDGDFTGELFF. Combining the CDR3 with reference TRBV11-2 and TRBJ2-2 gives the whole variable domain EAGVAQSPRYKIIEKRQSVAFWCNPISGHATLYWYQQILGQGPKLLIQFQNNGVVDDSQLPKDRFSAERLKGVDSTLKIQPAKLEDSAVYLCASSLDGDFTGELFFGEGSRLTVL.

This clonotype has more than one count but fewer than ten. The rearrangement joins TRBV7-9 to TRBJ2-3; 7 nucleotides line up with TRBD2. The CDR3 loop spans 15 amino acids. V trimming: 2 bases; J trimming: 4 bases; junction bases outside the gene matches: 6. Germline V gives CDR1 SEHNR, CDR2 FQNEAQ (reference sequence). The CDR3 sequence: CASSLPSGVADTQYF. In DNA, the CDR3 is TGTGCCAGCAGCTTACCCAGCGGGGTGGCAGATACGCAGTATTTT.

DNA for the CDR3: TGTGCCAGCAGCGTAGGGCTGAGGCAGGGGTCCGGGGAGCTGTTTTTT. Its translation: CASSVGLRQGSGELFF. The V call is TRBV9, the J call TRBJ2-2, with D perhaps matching TRBD1 (6 bases). CDR1 is SGDLS, CDR2 YYNGEE, per germline. V was shortened by 0 bases and J by 6 bases, with 15 bases between the two germline ends. This CDR3 is built from 16 residues.

This clonotype appeared many times. The V and J genes are TRBV30 and TRBJ1-1; a possible D gene is TRBD1 (6 bases). V shed 6 bases and J shed 1 base, with 18 bases lying between them. This CDR3 region has 15 residues. Germline V gives CDR1 GTSNPN, CDR2 SVGIG (reference sequence). The CDR3 reads CACELYRDGNTEAFF. CDR3 in DNA: TGTGCCTGCGAACTATACAGGGACGGGAACACTGAAGCTTTCTTT.

This clonotype came up many times. The chain has TRBV20-1 and TRBJ1-6; D possibly corresponds to TRBD1 (5 bases). This CDR3 spans 15 amino acids. Germline CDR1 is DFQATT and CDR2 is SNEGSKA (reference sequence). Trimming took off 5 bases at V and 7 bases at J, with 18 bases between the two ends. CDR3 nucleotide sequence: TGCAGTGCTCCCCCCAAGGGGTCGGGGAATTCACCCCTCCACTTT. This encodes CSAPPKGSGNSPLHF.

This clonotype was detected ten times or more. The chain couples TRBV11-2 to TRBJ2-1; D may be TRBD2 (5 bases). Germline CDR1 is SGHAT and CDR2 is FQNNGV. V was clipped by 3 bases and J by 8 bases, with 14 bases between them. This CDR3 has 14 amino acids. For the CDR3, the DNA is TGTGCCAGCAGCTTGGACTGGGTATGGGATGAGCAGTTCTTC. Its translation: CASSLDWVWDEQFF.

In this sample, this clonotype turned up many times. The chain uses TRBV11-1 and TRBJ2-1; the D gene is possibly TRBD2 (6 bases). The length of the CDR3 is 16 residues. V gave up 2 bases and J gave up 3 bases, with 14 bases separating them. CDR1 and CDR2 (germline): SGHAT, FQDESV (reference sequence). The DNA for the CDR3 is TGTGCCAGCAGCTTACTAGGGCGGGGACTCTACAATGAGCAGTTCTTC. Its protein is CASSLLGRGLYNEQFF.

This clonotype was found many times. The chain recombines TRBV30 with TRBJ2-7; TRBD1 might be the D (7 bases). The CDR3 is made up of 16 amino acids. The V gene lost 4 bases and the J gene lost 0 bases, with 19 bases spanning the gap. The germline V gene encodes CDR1 GTSNPN and CDR2 SVGIG (reference sequence). DNA for the CDR3: TGTGCCTGGACCCCCTGGAGGGGGCTTAGCTCCTACGAGCAGTACTTC. It translates to CAWTPWRGLSSYEQYF.

This clonotype was picked up a small number of times. V usage is TRBV29-1 and J usage is TRBJ2-3; 8 nucleotides match TRBD1. Germline-derived CDR1 and CDR2 are SQVTM and ANQGSEA. V shed 3 bases, J shed 4 bases, and the junction held 3 bases outside the gene matches. This CDR3 spans 13 amino acids. The DNA of the CDR3 is TGCAGCGTTGACAGGGGGCGTGCAGATACGCAGTATTTT. Amino acids: CSVDRGRADTQYF.

This clonotype appeared a few times. The rearrangement joins TRBV11-2 to TRBJ2-4; 7 bases align to TRBD1. Unmatched junction bases numbered 7, after V lost 5 bases and J lost 6 bases. CDR3 length: 14 residues. The germline V gene has CDR1 SGHAT and CDR2 FQNNGV. The CDR3 protein is CASSRDSTTNIQYF. CDR3 nucleotide sequence: TGTGCCAGCAGCCGGGACAGTACAACAAACATTCAGTACTTC.

At least ten counts were recorded for this clonotype. The chain uses TRBV7-8 and TRBJ1-6; D is ambiguous. The germline V gene encodes CDR1 SGHVS and CDR2 FQNEAQ. This CDR3 region has 14 residues. V was shortened by 3 bases and J by 8 bases, with 11 bases between the two germline ends. CDR3 in amino acids: CASSFVPPDSPLHF. The CDR3 nucleotides are TGTGCCAGCAGCTTTGTTCCCCCTGATTCACCCCTCCACTTT.

This clonotype was found many times. The CDR3 region is CASSPQGVDEQFF. For the CDR3, the DNA is TGTGCCAGCAGCCCACAGGGGGTCGATGAGCAGTTCTTC. The V gene is TRBV4-2, the J gene TRBJ2-1, with 8 bases identical to TRBD1. Trimming at V came to 4 bases and at J to 8 bases, leaving 4 bases not matched to a gene. This CDR3 region has 13 residues. Per the germline V gene, CDR1 is LGHNA and CDR2 is YNFKEQ.

This clonotype was seen at least ten times. The CDR3 coding sequence is TGTGCCAGCAGCGGCCGGGACAGGGGTGACTACGAGCAGTACTTC. Translation gives CASSGRDRGDYEQYF. The rearrangement joins TRBV7-9 to TRBJ2-7, with 10 bases matching TRBD1. Germline values: CDR1 SEHNR, CDR2 FQNEAQ (reference sequence). The junction had 7 bases not matched to a gene; V was cut back by 5 bases and J by 3 bases. This CDR3 has 15 amino acids.

At least ten counts were recorded for this clonotype. The J gene is TRBJ1-6, the V gene TRBV5-6; perhaps TRBD1 as D (6 bases). The length of the CDR3 is 15 residues. From germline, CDR1 is SGHDT and CDR2 YYEEEE. V was cut by 0 bases and J by 10 bases, with 14 bases left in between. The CDR3 nucleotides are TGTGCCAGCAGCTTGGAACCAGGGGCTTGGTCACCCCTCCACTTT. This translates into CASSLEPGAWSPLHF.

This clonotype was seen at least ten times. The chain combines TRBV12-5 with TRBJ2-7, with D tentatively TRBD1 (6 bases). CDR1 and CDR2 from the germline V gene are LGHNT and FRNRAP. This CDR3 is 15 amino acids long. Trimming left V 2 bases short and J 2 bases short, with 13 bases between. Here the CDR3 DNA reads TGTGCTAGTGGTTTGCTTGGTCAGGGGCCCTACGAGCAGTACTTC. Translated, it gives CASGLLGQGPYEQYF.

This clonotype came up many times. This sequence joins TRBV6-5 and TRBJ1-5; possible D gene TRBD1, 6 bases. V lost 6 bases, J lost 4 bases, and 13 bases lay in between. Germline V gives CDR1 MNHEY, CDR2 SVGAGI. This CDR3 comprises 14 residues. The CDR3 nucleotides are TGTGCCAGCAGACCGGACAGCGGTAATCAGCCCCAGCATTTT. It specifies CASRPDSGNQPQHF.

The chain links TRBV6-6 to TRBJ1-1; no reliable D call. This CDR3 is built from 12 residues. V was pared by 6 bases and J by 1 base, with 6 bases between. The germline V gene encodes CDR1 MNHNY and CDR2 SVGAGI (reference sequence). The CDR3 DNA follows: TGTGCCAGCAGGGACCAGAACACTGAAGCTTTCTTT. It is translated as CASRDQNTEAFF.

The genes are TRBV7-2 and TRBJ2-2; D might be TRBD1 or TRBD2, each matching 6 bases. The germline V gene encodes CDR1 SGHTA and CDR2 FQGNSA. CDR3 length equals 18 residues. Trimming cost V 2 bases and J 4 bases, with 20 bases left between them. The CDR3 coding sequence is TGTGCCAGCAGCTTACCCCTTTTGAGGGGGGCTCCCACCGGGGAGCTGTTTTTT. Translated, it gives CASSLPLLRGAPTGELFF.

This clonotype was recorded a few times. The CDR3 protein is CAGAPNSNTEAFF. The CDR3, as DNA: TGCGCCGGCGCTCCGAATTCGAACACTGAAGCTTTCTTT. The rearrangement links TRBV10-2 to TRBJ1-1; D call uncertain. Trimming took 11 bases from V and 1 from J, leaving 14 bases between them. CDR3 size: 13 residues. Per germline, CDR1 WSHSY and CDR2 SAAADI.

The chain is built from TRBV20-1 and TRBJ1-1; tentative D call: TRBD1 (5 bases). The CDR3 is made up of 16 amino acids. CDR1 DFQATT and CDR2 SNEGSKA come from the germline V gene (reference sequence). V lost 0 bases and J lost 3, with 17 bases in between. CDR3 DNA: TGCAGTGCTAGAGATCCGGGCAGGGCAGTGGACACTGAAGCTTTCTTT. Translation: CSARDPGRAVDTEAFF.